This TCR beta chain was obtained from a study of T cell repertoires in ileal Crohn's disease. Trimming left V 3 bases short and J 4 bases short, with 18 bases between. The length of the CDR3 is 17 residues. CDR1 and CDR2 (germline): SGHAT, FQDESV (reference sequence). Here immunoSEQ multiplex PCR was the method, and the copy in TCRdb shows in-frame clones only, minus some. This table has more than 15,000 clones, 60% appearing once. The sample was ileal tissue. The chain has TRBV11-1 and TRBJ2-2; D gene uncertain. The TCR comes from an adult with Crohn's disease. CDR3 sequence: CASSFSLGLQSTGELFF. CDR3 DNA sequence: TGTGCCAGCAGCTTTAGTTTAGGCCTACAGAGCACCGGGGAGCTGTTTTTT. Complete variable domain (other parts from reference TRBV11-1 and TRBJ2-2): EAEVAQSPRYKITEKSQAVAFWCDPISGHATLYWYRQILGQGPELLVQFQDESVVDDSQLPKDRFSAERLKGVDSTLKIQPAELGDSAMYLCASSFSLGLQSTGELFFGEGSRLTVL.